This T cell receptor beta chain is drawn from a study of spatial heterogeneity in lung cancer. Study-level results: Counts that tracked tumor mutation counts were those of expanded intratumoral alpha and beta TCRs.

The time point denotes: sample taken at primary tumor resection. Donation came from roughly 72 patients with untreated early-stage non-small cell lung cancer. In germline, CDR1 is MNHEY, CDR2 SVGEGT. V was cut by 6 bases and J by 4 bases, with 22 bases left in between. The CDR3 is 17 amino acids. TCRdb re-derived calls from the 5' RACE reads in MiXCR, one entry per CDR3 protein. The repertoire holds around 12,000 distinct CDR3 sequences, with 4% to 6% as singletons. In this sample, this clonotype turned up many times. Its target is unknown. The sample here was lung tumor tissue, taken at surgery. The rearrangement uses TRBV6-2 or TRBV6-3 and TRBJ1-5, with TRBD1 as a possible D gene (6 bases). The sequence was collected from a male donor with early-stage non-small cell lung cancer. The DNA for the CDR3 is TGTGCCAGCAGCTCTCAACGCCTAGGACAGATTAATCAGCCCCAGCATTTT. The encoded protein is CASSSQRLGQINQPQHF.